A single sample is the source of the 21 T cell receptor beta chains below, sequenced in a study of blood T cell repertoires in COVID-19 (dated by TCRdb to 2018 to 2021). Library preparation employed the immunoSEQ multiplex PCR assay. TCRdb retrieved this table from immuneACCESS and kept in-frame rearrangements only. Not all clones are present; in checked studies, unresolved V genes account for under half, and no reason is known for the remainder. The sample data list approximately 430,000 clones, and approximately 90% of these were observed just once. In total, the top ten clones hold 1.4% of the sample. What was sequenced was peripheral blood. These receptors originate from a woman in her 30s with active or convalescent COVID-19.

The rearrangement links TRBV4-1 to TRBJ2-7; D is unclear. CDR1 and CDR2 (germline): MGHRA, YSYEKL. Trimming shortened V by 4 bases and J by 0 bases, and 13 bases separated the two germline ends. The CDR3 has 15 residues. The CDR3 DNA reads TGCGCCAGCAGCCTGCAGACACTGAGCTCCTACGAGCAGTACTTC. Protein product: CASSLQTLSSYEQYF.

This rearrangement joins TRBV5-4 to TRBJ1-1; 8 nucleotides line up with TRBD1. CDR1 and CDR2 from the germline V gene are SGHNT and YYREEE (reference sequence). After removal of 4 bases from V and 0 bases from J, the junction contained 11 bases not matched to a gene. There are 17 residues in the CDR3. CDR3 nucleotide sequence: TGTGCCAGCAGCACGGGACAGGTTCTCCAGATGAACACTGAAGCTTTCTTT. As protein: CASSTGQVLQMNTEAFF.

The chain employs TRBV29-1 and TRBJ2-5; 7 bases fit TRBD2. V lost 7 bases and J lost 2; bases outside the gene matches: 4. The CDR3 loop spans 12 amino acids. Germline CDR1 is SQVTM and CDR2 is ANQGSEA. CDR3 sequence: CSGASGQETQYF. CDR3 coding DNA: TGCAGCGGGGCTAGCGGTCAAGAGACCCAGTACTTC.

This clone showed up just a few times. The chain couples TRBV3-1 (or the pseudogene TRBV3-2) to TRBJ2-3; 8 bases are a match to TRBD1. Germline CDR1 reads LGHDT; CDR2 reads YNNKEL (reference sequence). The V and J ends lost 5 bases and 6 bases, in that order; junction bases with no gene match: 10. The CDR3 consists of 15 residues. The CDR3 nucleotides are TGTGCCAGCAGCGAAACGACAGGGGTTGGGGATACGCAGTATTTT. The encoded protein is CASSETTGVGDTQYF.

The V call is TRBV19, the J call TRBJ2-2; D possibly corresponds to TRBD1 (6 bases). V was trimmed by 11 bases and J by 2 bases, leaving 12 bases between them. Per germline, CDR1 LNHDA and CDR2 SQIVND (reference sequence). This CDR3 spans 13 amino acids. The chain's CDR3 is CAGQTTNTGELFF. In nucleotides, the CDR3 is TGTGCCGGACAGACAACTAACACCGGGGAGCTGTTTTTT.

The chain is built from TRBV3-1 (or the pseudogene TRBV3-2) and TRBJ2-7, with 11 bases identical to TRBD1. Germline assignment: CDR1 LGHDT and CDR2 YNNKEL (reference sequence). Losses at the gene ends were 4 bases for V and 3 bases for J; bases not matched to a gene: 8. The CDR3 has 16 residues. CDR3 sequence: CASSLQPGQGVYEQYF. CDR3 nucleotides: TGTGCCAGCAGCCTACAACCGGGACAGGGGGTCTACGAGCAGTACTTC.

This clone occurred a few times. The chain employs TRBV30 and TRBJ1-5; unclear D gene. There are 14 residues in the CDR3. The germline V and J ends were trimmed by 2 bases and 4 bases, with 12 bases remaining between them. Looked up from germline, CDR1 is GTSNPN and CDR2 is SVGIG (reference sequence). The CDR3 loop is CAWSMAAGNQPQHF. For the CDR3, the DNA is TGTGCCTGGAGTATGGCTGCAGGTAATCAGCCCCAGCATTTT.

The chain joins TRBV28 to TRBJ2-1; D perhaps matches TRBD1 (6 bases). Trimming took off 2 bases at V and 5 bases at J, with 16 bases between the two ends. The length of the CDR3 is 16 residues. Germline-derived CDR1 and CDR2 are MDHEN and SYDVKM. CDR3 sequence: CASSLRQGFRNNEQFF. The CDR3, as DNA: TGTGCCAGCAGTTTAAGGCAGGGGTTTCGGAACAATGAGCAGTTCTTC.

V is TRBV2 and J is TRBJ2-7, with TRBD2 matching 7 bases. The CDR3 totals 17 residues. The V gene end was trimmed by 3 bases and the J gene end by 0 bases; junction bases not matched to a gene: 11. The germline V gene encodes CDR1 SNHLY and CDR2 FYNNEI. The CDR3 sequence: CASSDLRSGTNSYEQYF. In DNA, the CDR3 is TGTGCCAGCAGTGATCTACGTTCCGGGACTAACTCCTACGAGCAGTACTTC.

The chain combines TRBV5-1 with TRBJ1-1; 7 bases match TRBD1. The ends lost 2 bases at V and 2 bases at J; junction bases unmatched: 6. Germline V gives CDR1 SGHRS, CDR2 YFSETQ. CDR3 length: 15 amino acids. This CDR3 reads CASSFGDRDNTEAFF. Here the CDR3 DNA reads TGCGCCAGCAGCTTCGGAGACAGGGACAACACTGAAGCTTTCTTT.

The chain's CDR3 is CASSQPGTEAFF. CDR3 nucleotide sequence: TGTGCCAGCAGCCAACCGGGGACTGAAGCTTTCTTT. The V call is TRBV4-2, the J call TRBJ1-1; D gene uncertain. Germline CDR1 LGHNA, CDR2 YNFKEQ. The CDR3 is 12 amino acids. V lost 2 bases, J lost 5 bases, and 6 bases lay in between.

CDR3 region: CASSQDKRARVPQHF. In DNA form, the CDR3 reads TGCGCCAGCAGCCAAGATAAGAGGGCCCGCGTACCCCAGCATTTT. This chain joins TRBV4-1 and TRBJ1-5; D is uncertain. V lost 0 bases and J lost 10, with 16 bases in between. Germline CDR1 reads MGHRA; CDR2 reads YSYEKL. This CDR3 has 15 amino acids.

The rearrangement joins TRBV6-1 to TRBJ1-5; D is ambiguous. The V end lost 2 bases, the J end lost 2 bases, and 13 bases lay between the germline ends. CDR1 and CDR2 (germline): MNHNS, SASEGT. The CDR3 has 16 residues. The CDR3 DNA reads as TGTGCCAGCAGTGAAATTTCGTTTTTAGGCAATCAGCCCCAGCATTTT. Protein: CASSEISFLGNQPQHF.

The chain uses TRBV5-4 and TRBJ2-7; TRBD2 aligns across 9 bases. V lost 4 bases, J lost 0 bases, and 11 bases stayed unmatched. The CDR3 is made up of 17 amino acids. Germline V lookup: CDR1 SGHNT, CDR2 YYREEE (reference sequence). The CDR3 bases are TGTGCCAGCAGCCCTCGGGCAGCTAGCGGGGCCTCCTACGAGCAGTACTTC. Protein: CASSPRAASGASYEQYF. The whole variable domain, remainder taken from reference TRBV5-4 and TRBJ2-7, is ETGVTQSPTHLIKTRGQQVTLRCSSQSGHNTVSWYQQALGQGPQFIFQYYREEENGRGNFPPRFSGLQFPNYSSELNVNALELDDSALYLCASSPRAASGASYEQYFGPGTRLTVT.

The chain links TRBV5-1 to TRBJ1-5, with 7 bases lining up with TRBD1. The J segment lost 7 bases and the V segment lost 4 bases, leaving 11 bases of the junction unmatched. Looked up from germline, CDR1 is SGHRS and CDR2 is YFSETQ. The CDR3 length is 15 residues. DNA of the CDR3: TGCGCCAGCAGCCCGACAGGGCTGGAGAACCAGCCCCAGCATTTT. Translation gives CASSPTGLENQPQHF.

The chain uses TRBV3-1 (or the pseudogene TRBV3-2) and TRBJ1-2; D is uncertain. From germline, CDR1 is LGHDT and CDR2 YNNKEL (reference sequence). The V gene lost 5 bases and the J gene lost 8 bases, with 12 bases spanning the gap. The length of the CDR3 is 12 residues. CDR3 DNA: TGTGCCAGCAGCTTTCGGGATAGAGGCTACACCTTC. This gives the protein CASSFRDRGYTF.

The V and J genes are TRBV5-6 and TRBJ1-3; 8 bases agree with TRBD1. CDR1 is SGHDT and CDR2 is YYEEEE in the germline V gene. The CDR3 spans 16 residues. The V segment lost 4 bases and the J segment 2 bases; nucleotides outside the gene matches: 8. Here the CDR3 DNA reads TGTGCCAGCAGCCCCGTCGGACAGGGACCTGGAAACACCATATATTTT. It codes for CASSPVGQGPGNTIYF. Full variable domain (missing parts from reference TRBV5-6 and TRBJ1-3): DAGVTQSPTHLIKTRGQQVTLRCSPKSGHDTVSWYQQALGQGPQFIFQYYEEEERQRGNFPDRFSGHQFPNYSSELNVNALLLGDSALYLCASSPVGQGPGNTIYFGEGSWLTVV.

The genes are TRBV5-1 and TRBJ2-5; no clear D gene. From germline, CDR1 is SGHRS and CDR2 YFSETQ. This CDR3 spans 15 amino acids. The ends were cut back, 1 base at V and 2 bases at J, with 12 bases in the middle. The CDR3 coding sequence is TGCGCCAGCAGCTTGACCCGCGGAGTTCAAGAGACCCAGTACTTC. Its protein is CASSLTRGVQETQYF.

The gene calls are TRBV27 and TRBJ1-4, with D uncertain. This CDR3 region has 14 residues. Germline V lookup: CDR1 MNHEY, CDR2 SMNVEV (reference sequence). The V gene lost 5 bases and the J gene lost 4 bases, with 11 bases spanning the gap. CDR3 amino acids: CASSRRGFNEKLFF. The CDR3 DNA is TGTGCCAGCAGTCGCCGAGGGTTTAATGAAAAACTGTTTTTT.

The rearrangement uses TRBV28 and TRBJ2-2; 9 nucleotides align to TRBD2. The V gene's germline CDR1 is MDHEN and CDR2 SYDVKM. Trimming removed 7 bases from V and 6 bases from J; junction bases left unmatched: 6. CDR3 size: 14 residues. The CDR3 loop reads CASTSGRLAGELFF. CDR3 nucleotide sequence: TGTGCCAGCACGAGCGGGAGGCTGGCCGGGGAGCTGTTTTTT.

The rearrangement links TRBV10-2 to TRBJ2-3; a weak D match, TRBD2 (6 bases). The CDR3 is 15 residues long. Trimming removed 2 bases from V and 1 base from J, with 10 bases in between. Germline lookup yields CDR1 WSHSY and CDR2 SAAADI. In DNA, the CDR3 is TGCGCCAGCAGTGAGACGGAGGGAGGCACAGATACGCAGTATTTT. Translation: CASSETEGGTDTQYF.